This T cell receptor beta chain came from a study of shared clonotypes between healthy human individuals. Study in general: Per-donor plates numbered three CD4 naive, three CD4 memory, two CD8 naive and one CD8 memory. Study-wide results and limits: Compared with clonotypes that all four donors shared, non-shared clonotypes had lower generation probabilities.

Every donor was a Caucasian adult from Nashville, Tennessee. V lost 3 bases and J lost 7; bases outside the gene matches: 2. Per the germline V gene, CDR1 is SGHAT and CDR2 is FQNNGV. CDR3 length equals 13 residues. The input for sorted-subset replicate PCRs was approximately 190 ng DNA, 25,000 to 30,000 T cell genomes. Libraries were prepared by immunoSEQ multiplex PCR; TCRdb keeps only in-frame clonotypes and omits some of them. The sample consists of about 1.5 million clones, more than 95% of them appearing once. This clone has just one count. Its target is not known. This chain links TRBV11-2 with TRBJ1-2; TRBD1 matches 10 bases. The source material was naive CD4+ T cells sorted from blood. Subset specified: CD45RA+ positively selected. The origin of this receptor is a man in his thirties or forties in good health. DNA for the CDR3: TGTGCCAGCAGCTTCCGGGACAGGGGTGGCTACACCTTC. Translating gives CASSFRDRGGYTF.